This TCR beta chain appears in the sequencing data of a study of PD-L1 blockade in urothelial cancer. Study summary: About 85% of the 29 patients were men whose urothelial cancer was bladder-origin. T cells numbered a median of about 150,000 in the blood samples.

J gave up 4 bases and V 0 bases, and 9 bases lay outside the gene matches. Germline loops: CDR1 SGHRS, CDR2 YFSETQ. The CDR3 spans 18 residues. Templates that were synthetic TCR analogs were spiked into each PCR. Only in-frame clones appear in the TCRdb table, and some are missing; sequencing was by immunoSEQ multiplex PCR. The sample yields 55,000 to 70,000 clones, roughly 86% seen once. This TCR derives from a man aged 50 or older with urothelial cancer. The specimen comprised PBMCs, sampled around atezolizumab (anti-PD-L1) treatment. The chain combines TRBV5-1 with TRBJ2-6, with TRBD2 matching 8 bases. CDR3 DNA sequence: TGCGCCAGCAGCTTGGCGGGTATTCGGGGGGGAGGGGCCAACGTCCTGACTTTC. Protein product: CASSLAGIRGGGANVLTF.